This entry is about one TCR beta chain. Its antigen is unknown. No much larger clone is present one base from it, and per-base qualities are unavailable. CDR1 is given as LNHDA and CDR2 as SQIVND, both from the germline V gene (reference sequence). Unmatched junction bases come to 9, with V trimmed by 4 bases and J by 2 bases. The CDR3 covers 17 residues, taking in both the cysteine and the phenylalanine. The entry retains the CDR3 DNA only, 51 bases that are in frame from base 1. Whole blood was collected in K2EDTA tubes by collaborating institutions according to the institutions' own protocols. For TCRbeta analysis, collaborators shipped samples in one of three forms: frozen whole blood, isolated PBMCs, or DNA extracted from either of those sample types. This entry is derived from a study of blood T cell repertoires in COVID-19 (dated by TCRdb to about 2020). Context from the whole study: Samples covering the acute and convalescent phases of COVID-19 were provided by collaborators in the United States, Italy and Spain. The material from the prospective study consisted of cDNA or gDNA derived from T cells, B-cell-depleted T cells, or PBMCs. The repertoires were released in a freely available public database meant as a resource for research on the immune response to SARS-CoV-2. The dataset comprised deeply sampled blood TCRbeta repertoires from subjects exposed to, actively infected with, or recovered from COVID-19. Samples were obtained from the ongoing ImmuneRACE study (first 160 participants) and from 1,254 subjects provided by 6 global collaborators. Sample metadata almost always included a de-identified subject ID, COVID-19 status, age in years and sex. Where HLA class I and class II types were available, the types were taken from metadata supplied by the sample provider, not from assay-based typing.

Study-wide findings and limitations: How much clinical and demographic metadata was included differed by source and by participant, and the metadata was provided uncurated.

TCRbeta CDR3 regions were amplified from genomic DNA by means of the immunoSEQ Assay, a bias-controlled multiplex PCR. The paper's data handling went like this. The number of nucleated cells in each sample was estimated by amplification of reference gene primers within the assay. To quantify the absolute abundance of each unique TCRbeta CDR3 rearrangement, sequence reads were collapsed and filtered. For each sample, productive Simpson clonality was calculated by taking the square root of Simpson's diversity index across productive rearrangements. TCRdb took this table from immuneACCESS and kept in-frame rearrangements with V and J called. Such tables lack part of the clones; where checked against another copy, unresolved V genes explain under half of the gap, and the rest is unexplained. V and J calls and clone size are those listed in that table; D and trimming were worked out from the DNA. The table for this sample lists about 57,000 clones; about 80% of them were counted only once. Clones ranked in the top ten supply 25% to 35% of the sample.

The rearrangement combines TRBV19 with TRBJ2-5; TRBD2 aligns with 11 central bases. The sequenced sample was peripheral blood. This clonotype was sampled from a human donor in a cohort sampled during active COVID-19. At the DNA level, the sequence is TGTGCCAGTAGTACACTGGGGACTAGCGGACGTCAAGAGACCCAGTACTTC. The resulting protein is CASSTLGTSGRQETQYF.